One sample yielded the 5 T cell receptor beta chains listed below, sequenced in a study of T cell repertoires in cytomegalovirus infection. TCRdb fed the reads into MiXCR, producing one record per CDR3 protein. The table records 500,000 or so distinct CDR3 sequences, more than 15% of them present only once. Sequences were obtained from CD8+ T cells from PBMCs. These receptors originate from a human donor in good health (CMV status not recorded). Some clones in this sample may be carry-over from other donors' samples.

This clonotype has only a few counts. The V call is TRBV19, the J call TRBJ1-2; D is unresolved. In germline, CDR1 is LNHDA, CDR2 SQIVND (reference sequence). This CDR3 region has 15 residues. V shed 0 bases and J shed 0 bases, with 8 bases lying between them. The CDR3 bases are TGTGCCAGTAGTATAGAACACAGATCTAACTATGGCTACACCTTC. Residues: CASSIEHRSNYGYTF.

This clonotype was recorded many times. This chain joins TRBV4-1 and TRBJ2-2; 7 bases align to TRBD1. Germline CDR1 and CDR2: MGHRA and YSYEKL. V was clipped by 4 bases and J by 10 bases; unmatched bases: 9. The length of the CDR3 is 14 residues. In nucleotides, the CDR3 is TGCGCCAGCAGCCGGAACAGGGGCCCGGAGGAGCTGTTTTTT. This sequence encodes CASSRNRGPEELFF.

There are many counts of this clonotype. The chain links TRBV7-9 to TRBJ1-2; D gene ambiguous. Germline V gene sequence: CDR1 SEHNR, CDR2 FQNEAQ (reference sequence). This CDR3 comprises 14 residues. The V and J ends lost 3 bases and 3 bases respectively, with 11 bases between them. In DNA form, the CDR3 reads TGTGCCAGCAGCTTCGGGCCCGAAGACTATGGCTACACCTTC. It yields the protein CASSFGPEDYGYTF. Drawing the rest from reference TRBV7-9 and TRBJ1-2, the complete variable domain is DTGVSQNPRHKITKRGQNVTFRCDPISEHNRLYWYRQTLGQGPEFLTYFQNEAQLEKSRLLSDRFSAERPKGSFSTLEIQRTEQGDSAMYLCASSFGPEDYGYTFGSGTRLTVV.

In its sample, this clonotype was seen many times. This chain connects TRBV12-3 or TRBV12-4 to TRBJ2-1, with D perhaps assigned TRBD1 or TRBD2 (6 bases each). The CDR3 has 18 residues. The V gene lost 3 bases and the J gene lost 3 bases, with 21 bases spanning the gap. The CDR3 nucleotides read TGTGCCAGCAGTTTCCGATCCCCGGGGGCAGTTAACTACAATGAGCAGTTCTTC. Its translation: CASSFRSPGAVNYNEQFF.

This clonotype was seen a handful of times. CDR3 DNA sequence: TGTGCCAGCGGTCAGGGACTAGGGATCTATGGCTACACCTTC. Residues: CASGQGLGIYGYTF. This chain uses TRBV2 with TRBJ1-2, with D possibly being TRBD1 (5 bases). There are 14 residues in the CDR3. The germline gives CDR1 SNHLY, CDR2 FYNNEI. Between the trimmed V and J ends, which lost 8 bases and 4 bases, there was a span of 17 bases.